These 5 T cell receptor beta chains were sequenced from one sample in a study of T cells in Graves' hyperthyroidism and ophthalmopathy. The CDR3 regions of TCR beta were amplified from RNA transcripts. The HTBI set primed first-round TCR CDR3 RT-PCR. A single record per CDR3 protein comes from TCRdb applying MiXCR to the multiplex PCR reads. The profile shows 380,000 or so distinct CDR3 sequences, about 13% of them singletons. The sample was blood. The receptors here all came from a man aged 30 to 45 with Graves' hyperthyroidism that later progressed to Graves' ophthalmopathy.

V and J are TRBV20-1 and TRBJ2-1; TRBD2 matches at 16 bases. The CDR3 is made up of 17 amino acids. V dropped 3 bases and J dropped 0; count of bases not matched to a gene: 2. Germline loops: CDR1 DFQATT, CDR2 SNEGSKA (reference sequence). DNA for the CDR3: TGCAGTGCTAGGGGACTAGCGGGGGGGAGCTCCTACAATGAGCAGTTCTTC. This encodes CSARGLAGGSSYNEQFF.

This clonotype was counted only a few times. The chain recombines TRBV5-1 with TRBJ2-7; a possible D gene is TRBD2 (6 bases). V was trimmed by 5 bases and J by 4 bases, leaving 16 bases between them. CDR3 length equals 14 residues. Per germline, CDR1 SGHRS and CDR2 YFSETQ. The CDR3 is CASSRDSSLYEQYF. The CDR3 DNA is TGCGCCAGCAGTAGGGACTCCTCTCTATACGAGCAGTACTTC. Looking up the rest from reference TRBV5-1 and TRBJ2-7 gives the full variable domain: KAGVTQTPRYLIKTRGQQVTLSCSPISGHRSVSWYQQTPGQGLQFLFEYFSETQRNKGNFPGRFSGRQFSNSRSEMNVSTLELGDSALYLCASSRDSSLYEQYFGPGTRLTVT.

This clonotype has at least ten counts. The genes are TRBV5-1 and TRBJ2-1, with D perhaps TRBD1 or TRBD2 (6 bases each). The V gene lost 4 bases and the J gene lost 0 bases, with 14 bases spanning the gap. This CDR3 spans 16 amino acids. The germline V gene has CDR1 SGHRS and CDR2 YFSETQ. The CDR3 nucleotides read TGCGCCAGCAGCCCGGAGGGGGGTCGCTCCTACAATGAGCAGTTCTTC. Its translation: CASSPEGGRSYNEQFF.

The table lists this clonotype with many counts. The chain is built from TRBV12-3 or TRBV12-4 and TRBJ1-5; 8 positions agree with TRBD1. V shed 5 bases and J 6 bases; nucleotides not matched to a gene: 6. The CDR3 is 14 amino acids. CDR3 nucleotides: TGTGCCAGCAGTACAGGGGGGCCGCGTCAGCCCCAGCATTTT. The encoded protein is CASSTGGPRQPQHF.

This chain uses TRBV5-1 with TRBJ1-2, with D uncertain. The CDR3 loop spans 15 amino acids. The germline gives CDR1 SGHRS, CDR2 YFSETQ. V shed 4 bases and J shed 8 bases, with 21 bases lying between them. CDR3 protein: CASSPEPSHLGGYTF. The CDR3 DNA sequence: TGCGCCAGCAGCCCAGAGCCTTCACACCTTGGGGGCTACACCTTC.